This T cell receptor beta chain came from a study of control samples from healthy donors and cancer patients. The J segment lost 1 base and the V segment lost 9 bases, leaving 4 bases of the junction unmatched. From germline, CDR1 is MNHNY and CDR2 SVGAGI (reference sequence). This CDR3 has 13 amino acids. Only in-frame clones appear in the TCRdb table, and some are missing; sequencing was by immunoSEQ multiplex PCR. The sample gives about 94,000 clones, 90% of which show up once; less than 4.5% is in the top ten. The receptor comes from a young woman in good health. The V call is TRBV6-6, the J call TRBJ2-7; 9 nucleotides line up with TRBD2. Sequencing was carried out using blood. In nucleotides, the CDR3 is TGTGCCAGTGGCGGGGGGGTGTCCTACGAGCAGTACTTC. Protein product: CASGGGVSYEQYF.